The 5 T cell receptor beta chains below all came from one sample that was sequenced in a study of T-cell memory formation after mild COVID-19. TCRdb used MiXCR to reprocess the 5' RACE reads, holding one entry per CDR3 protein. Of 450,000 to 650,000 distinct CDR3 sequences in the sample, roughly 18% are singletons; the top ten hold around 12%. The sample was PBMCs or a T cell subset sorted from them (not recorded which). These receptors originate from an adult woman who had mild COVID-19 (a few samples of this study predate the infection). Cell type and time point are not known.

J is TRBJ2-5 and V is TRBV7-8; perhaps D is TRBD1 or TRBD2 (5 bases each). The CDR3 totals 13 residues. V lost 2 bases to trimming and J lost 5 bases, with 9 bases between them. Per the germline V gene, CDR1 is SGHVS and CDR2 is FQNEAQ. CDR3 nucleotides: TGTGCCAGCAGCTTACGAGGGGTGGAGACCCAGTACTTC. This translates into CASSLRGVETQYF.

The gene calls are TRBV20-1 and TRBJ2-7, with TRBD1 identical over 8 bases. V was pared by 5 bases and J by 1 base, with 7 bases of the junction left unmatched. This CDR3 has 14 amino acids. The germline CDR1 and CDR2 sequences are DFQATT and SNEGSKA (reference sequence). CDR3 nucleotides: TGCAGTGCTGACCCTCGGACAGGGTCCTACGAGCAGTACTTC. Protein sequence: CSADPRTGSYEQYF.

This clonotype has a handful of counts. This chain links TRBV14 with TRBJ2-7, with 9 bases identical to TRBD2. Germline CDR1 SGHDN, CDR2 FVKESK. This CDR3 comprises 15 residues. The V and J ends lost 0 bases and 6 bases, in that order; junction bases with no gene match: 6. The CDR3 sequence: CASSQDGGRVTEQYF. Here the CDR3 DNA reads TGTGCCAGCAGCCAAGACGGCGGGAGGGTAACCGAGCAGTACTTC.

This clonotype was counted between two and nine times. V usage is TRBV20-1 and J usage is TRBJ2-5; D gene uncertain. The CDR3 sequence is 14 residues long. The V end was cut by 8 bases, the J end by 1 base, with 17 bases between. CDR1 and CDR2 from the germline V gene are DFQATT and SNEGSKA (reference sequence). The CDR3 nucleotides are TGCAGTAGTAATTTTCCGCTGAGCCAAGAGACCCAGTACTTC. Protein product: CSSNFPLSQETQYF.

Only a few counts were recorded for this clonotype. V is TRBV6-2 or TRBV6-3 and J is TRBJ2-5, with TRBD2 identical over 8 bases. The CDR3 totals 14 residues. V shed 6 bases, J shed 3 bases, and the junction held 6 bases outside the gene matches. CDR1 and CDR2 from the germline V gene are MNHEY and SVGEGT. The CDR3 spells CASSRTSREETQYF. The CDR3 region has the DNA TGTGCCAGCAGCCGGACTAGCCGAGAAGAGACCCAGTACTTC.